One and the same sample provided the 23 T cell receptor beta chains below, sequenced in a study of coeliac disease (dated by TCRdb to between 2021 and 2023). Libraries were made using the immunoSEQ multiplex PCR assay. In its TCRdb copy, this immuneACCESS table keeps in-frame sequences only and misses some clones. Where compared with another copy, unresolved V genes explain less than half of these, and the others have no known cause. The sample table records some 5,100 clones; approximately 54% of these occur just once. The biggest ten clones account for about 6.8% of the sample. Sequencing was done on a sample of intraepithelial lymphocytes from the gut. In the paper's terms, the cell subset or site label means: intraepithelial cell (IEC) fraction of small intestinal biopsy. The receptors derive from a woman aged 30 to 39 with active celiac disease.

The gene calls are TRBV28 and TRBJ1-4, with D possibly matching TRBD1 (5 bases). The germline V gene encodes CDR1 MDHEN and CDR2 SYDVKM. Trimming took 4 bases from V and 4 from J, leaving 13 bases between them. There are 15 residues in the CDR3. For the CDR3, the DNA is TGTGCCAGCAGTTCCTCGACAGAGATTAATGAAAAACTGTTTTTT. Translating gives CASSSSTEINEKLFF.

The chain has TRBV4-2 and TRBJ2-1, with 13 bases aligning to TRBD2. The CDR3 sequence is 16 residues long. Germline CDR1 and CDR2: LGHNA and YNFKEQ. Trimming at V came to 0 bases and at J to 12 bases, leaving 8 bases not matched to a gene. CDR3 loop: CASSQDWTSGGHWQFF. The DNA for the CDR3 is TGTGCCAGCAGCCAAGATTGGACTAGCGGGGGACACTGGCAGTTCTTC.

The V and J genes are TRBV5-1 and TRBJ1-4, with TRBD1 matching over 10 bases. The CDR3 is 16 amino acids. The germline V gene encodes CDR1 SGHRS and CDR2 YFSETQ. The trim removed 4 bases at V and 3 bases at J, leaving 6 bases unmatched. The CDR3 protein is CASSVGQGKANEKLFF. Written as DNA, the CDR3 is TGCGCCAGCAGCGTGGGACAGGGGAAGGCTAATGAAAAACTGTTTTTT.

The chain is built from TRBV4-3 and TRBJ2-7; 14 bases fit TRBD2. V shed 4 bases and J 12 bases; nucleotides not matched to a gene: 23. CDR1 is LGHNA, CDR2 YSLEER, per germline. This CDR3 is built from 19 residues. The chain's CDR3 is CASSPPLTPSTSGGAIRYF. CDR3 nucleotides: TGCGCCAGCAGCCCCCCCCTCACCCCATCGACTAGCGGGGGGGCGATACGGTACTTC.

The V call is TRBV4-1, the J call TRBJ2-3; TRBD2 agrees at 10 bases. The CDR3 is made up of 17 amino acids. Per the germline V gene, CDR1 is MGHRA and CDR2 is YSYEKL. After removal of 4 bases from V and 5 bases from J, the junction contained 12 bases not matched to a gene. CDR3 amino acids: CASSLNEGLATRDTQYF. The CDR3 DNA is TGCGCCAGCAGCCTAAATGAGGGACTAGCGACTCGAGATACGCAGTATTTT.

This chain joins TRBV7-2 and TRBJ2-1; TRBD2 might be the D (6 bases). The V end lost 2 bases, the J end lost 2 bases, and 16 bases lay between the germline ends. Germline CDR1 reads SGHTA; CDR2 reads FQGNSA. This CDR3 is built from 17 residues. The CDR3 reads CASSLSMAGPAYNEQFF. The CDR3 nucleotides are TGTGCCAGCAGCTTAAGCATGGCGGGGCCCGCCTACAATGAGCAGTTCTTC.

The rearrangement joins TRBV7-2 to TRBJ2-5; perhaps TRBD2 as D (7 bases). Germline CDR1 is SGHTA and CDR2 is FQGNSA. The V end lost 4 bases, the J end lost 5 bases, and 26 bases lay between the germline ends. The CDR3 is 18 residues long. The chain's CDR3 is CASSSPRPGGQAVETQYF. The CDR3 coding sequence is TGTGCCAGCAGCTCGCCCCGACCCGGGGGGCAAGCGGTGGAGACCCAGTACTTC.

V gene TRBV19 combines with J gene TRBJ1-6; 7 nucleotides align to TRBD1. V trimming: 5 bases; J trimming: 3 bases; junction bases outside the gene matches: 7. The CDR3 spans 16 residues. The germline gives CDR1 LNHDA, CDR2 SQIVND (reference sequence). The CDR3 coding sequence is TGTGCCAGTAGTTCGCGGGACAGAAACTATAATTCACCCCTCCACTTT. This translates into CASSSRDRNYNSPLHF.

The chain carries TRBV27 and TRBJ2-1; D not resolved. The CDR3 has 13 amino acids. The germline V and J ends were trimmed by 0 bases and 7 bases, with 7 bases remaining between them. The germline V gene encodes CDR1 MNHEY and CDR2 SMNVEV (reference sequence). CDR3 sequence reads: CASSLSRRNEQFF. The CDR3 DNA reads as TGTGCCAGCAGTTTATCCCGCAGAAATGAGCAGTTCTTC.

This clone was seen a handful of times. The chain's CDR3 is CASSQVVQRGRREQYF. The CDR3 DNA reads as TGCGCCAGCAGCCAAGTCGTCCAACGGGGTCGGAGAGAGCAGTACTTC. The V call is TRBV4-3, the J call TRBJ2-7, with a weak D call TRBD2 (5 bases). CDR3 length: 16 amino acids. CDR1 LGHNA and CDR2 YSLEER come from the germline V gene. Trimming removed 1 base at V and 7 bases at J, with 20 bases between.

This clone was seen a few times. The chain links TRBV7-9 to TRBJ2-3; 9 bases align to TRBD1. The CDR3 is 15 residues long. Germline CDR1 reads SEHNR; CDR2 reads FQNEAQ (reference sequence). V gave up 7 bases and J gave up 0 bases; unmatched junction bases: 5. In DNA form, the CDR3 reads TGTGCCAGCACCCCGACAGGGGGGAGCACAGATACGCAGTATTTT. Amino acids: CASTPTGGSTDTQYF.

The rearrangement joins TRBV6-1 to TRBJ1-3; D not resolved. This CDR3 region has 16 residues. The V gene lost 2 bases and the J gene lost 4 bases, with 15 bases spanning the gap. CDR1 and CDR2 from the germline V gene are MNHNS and SASEGT. CDR3 loop: CASSELGDWMGNTIYF. The CDR3 DNA sequence: TGTGCCAGCAGTGAACTGGGAGATTGGATGGGAAACACCATATATTTT.

The chain combines TRBV11-2 with TRBJ1-3; a weak D match, TRBD1 (5 bases). Germline CDR1 SGHAT, CDR2 FQNNGV. The CDR3 contains 16 residues. Trimming pared 1 base from V and 0 bases from J, leaving 10 bases between. CDR3: CASSLGGDGSGNTIYF. In nucleotides, the CDR3 is TGTGCCAGCAGCTTAGGGGGCGACGGCTCTGGAAACACCATATATTTT.

This sequence joins TRBV5-6 and TRBJ2-5; D uncertain. V dropped 6 bases and J dropped 0 bases, with 18 bases sitting between them. In germline, CDR1 is SGHDT, CDR2 YYEEEE. The CDR3 contains 16 residues. As DNA, the CDR3 is TGTGCCAGCACTCGAAACTGGGCCCGGTACCAAGAGACCCAGTACTTC. Translating it yields CASTRNWARYQETQYF.

The chain joins TRBV5-1 to TRBJ2-7; TRBD1 agrees at 7 bases. The CDR3 is 15 amino acids. V gave up 0 bases and J gave up 2 bases; unmatched junction bases: 5. Germline CDR1 SGHRS, CDR2 YFSETQ. The CDR3 sequence: CASSLVPQGAYEQYF. The CDR3 DNA sequence: TGCGCCAGCAGCTTGGTTCCTCAGGGGGCCTACGAGCAGTACTTC.

By share, this clone counts as large. This chain joins TRBV4-1 and TRBJ2-7, with D perhaps TRBD1 (7 bases). This CDR3 is built from 13 residues. Trimming shortened V by 0 bases and J by 6 bases, and 9 bases separated the two germline ends. Germline V gene lookup returns CDR1 MGHRA and CDR2 YSYEKL. CDR3 DNA: TGCGCCAGCAGCCAAGACCAGGGGGGCGAGCAGTACTTC. Protein: CASSQDQGGEQYF.

The rearrangement uses TRBV6-1 and TRBJ1-5, with TRBD1 as a possible D gene (6 bases). Trimming stripped 6 bases from V and 7 bases from J, with 16 bases between. The germline V gene has CDR1 MNHNS and CDR2 SASEGT. The CDR3 length is 14 residues. CDR3 nucleotide sequence: TGTGCCAGCAGACGACCGGGACAAAGGCAGCCCCAGCATTTT. Its protein product is CASRRPGQRQPQHF.

The V and J genes are TRBV5-1 and TRBJ2-3, with 11 bases fitting TRBD2. Germline V CDR1 and CDR2: SGHRS, YFSETQ. J lost 7 bases, V lost 4 bases, and 8 bases had no gene match. The CDR3 sequence is 15 residues long. The CDR3 spells CASSPSGGTSNTQYF. For the CDR3, the DNA is TGCGCCAGCAGCCCTAGCGGGGGGACCTCCAATACGCAGTATTTT.

This sequence joins TRBV2 and TRBJ1-5; D is unresolved. Germline V gene sequence: CDR1 SNHLY, CDR2 FYNNEI. V lost 8 bases and J 3 bases, leaving 11 bases between the germline ends. CDR3 length: 13 residues. CDR3 sequence (DNA): TGTGCCAGCCGAGGAGGTCTCAATCAGCCCCAGCATTTT. This codes for CASRGGLNQPQHF.

The chain uses TRBV9 and TRBJ2-7; D gene ambiguous. V lost 0 bases, J lost 2 bases, and 12 bases lay in between. The CDR3 sequence is 15 residues long. From germline, CDR1 is SGDLS and CDR2 YYNGEE. The DNA of the CDR3 is TGTGCCAGCAGCGTAGGGCCAGGTGAAACCTACGAGCAGTACTTC. Encoded protein: CASSVGPGETYEQYF.

The CDR3 is CASSVSGNTDTQYF. In DNA form, the CDR3 reads TGTGCCAGCAGTGTGTCAGGGAACACAGATACGCAGTATTTT. The chain is built from TRBV6-1 and TRBJ2-3; D may be TRBD1 (5 bases). V lost 4 bases to trimming and J lost 2 bases, with 10 bases between them. The CDR3 is made up of 14 amino acids. The germline CDR1 and CDR2 sequences are MNHNS and SASEGT.

The V call is TRBV6-6, the J call TRBJ2-3, with D possibly TRBD2 on 5 matching bases. The CDR3 has 13 residues. Trimming stripped 0 bases from V and 6 bases from J, with 7 bases between. Germline V gene data show CDR1 as MNHNY and CDR2 as SVGAGI (reference sequence). The DNA for the CDR3 is TGTGCCAGCAGTTACTCGGGCGGGGATACGCAGTATTTT. Protein sequence: CASSYSGGDTQYF.

This clone is medium-sized in the sample. The chain carries TRBV27 and TRBJ1-1; D is undetermined. CDR3 length: 13 residues. V was cut by 6 bases and J by 10 bases, with 18 bases left in between. CDR1 is MNHEY, CDR2 SMNVEV, per germline (reference sequence). Here the CDR3 DNA reads TGTGCCAGCAGCATCGGAGCGGTGGGCGGAGCTTTCTTT. Residues: CASSIGAVGGAFF.